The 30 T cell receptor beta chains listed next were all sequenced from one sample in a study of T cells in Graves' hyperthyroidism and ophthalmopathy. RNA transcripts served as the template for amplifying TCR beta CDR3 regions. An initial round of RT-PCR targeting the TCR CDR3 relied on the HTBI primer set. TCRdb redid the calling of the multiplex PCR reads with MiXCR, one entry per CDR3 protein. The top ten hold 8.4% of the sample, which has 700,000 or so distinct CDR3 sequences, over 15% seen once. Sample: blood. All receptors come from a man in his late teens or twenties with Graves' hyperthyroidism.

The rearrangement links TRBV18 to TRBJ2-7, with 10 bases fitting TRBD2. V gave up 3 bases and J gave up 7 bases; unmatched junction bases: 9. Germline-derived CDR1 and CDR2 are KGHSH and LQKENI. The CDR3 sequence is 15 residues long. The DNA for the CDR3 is TGTGCCAGCTCACCGTCTAGCGGGAGCCGGGTTGAGCAGTACTTC. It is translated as CASSPSSGSRVEQYF.

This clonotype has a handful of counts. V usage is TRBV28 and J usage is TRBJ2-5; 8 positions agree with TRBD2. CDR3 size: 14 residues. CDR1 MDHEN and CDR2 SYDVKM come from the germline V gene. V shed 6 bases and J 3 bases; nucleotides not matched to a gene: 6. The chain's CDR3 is CASRVPGLEETQYF. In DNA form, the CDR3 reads TGTGCCAGCAGAGTCCCGGGACTAGAAGAGACCCAGTACTTC.

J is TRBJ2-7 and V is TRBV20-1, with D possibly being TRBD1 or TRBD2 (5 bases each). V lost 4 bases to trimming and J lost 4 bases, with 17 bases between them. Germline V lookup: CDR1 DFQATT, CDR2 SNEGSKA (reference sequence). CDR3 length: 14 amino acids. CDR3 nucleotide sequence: TGCAGTGCTACCCGCCCGGGACGACTTTACGAGCAGTACTTC. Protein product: CSATRPGRLYEQYF.

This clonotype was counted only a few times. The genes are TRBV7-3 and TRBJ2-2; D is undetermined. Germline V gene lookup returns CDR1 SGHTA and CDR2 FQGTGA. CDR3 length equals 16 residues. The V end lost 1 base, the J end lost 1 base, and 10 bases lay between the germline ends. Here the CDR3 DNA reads TGTGCCAGCAGCTTAATCGACGCCCGGAACACCGGGGAGCTGTTTTTT. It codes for CASSLIDARNTGELFF.

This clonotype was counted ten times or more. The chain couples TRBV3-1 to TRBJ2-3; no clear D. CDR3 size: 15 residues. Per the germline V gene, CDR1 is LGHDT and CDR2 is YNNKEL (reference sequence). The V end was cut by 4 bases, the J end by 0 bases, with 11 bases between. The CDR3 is CASSPTFRSTDTQYF. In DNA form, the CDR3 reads TGTGCCAGCAGCCCCACGTTTAGAAGCACAGATACGCAGTATTTT.

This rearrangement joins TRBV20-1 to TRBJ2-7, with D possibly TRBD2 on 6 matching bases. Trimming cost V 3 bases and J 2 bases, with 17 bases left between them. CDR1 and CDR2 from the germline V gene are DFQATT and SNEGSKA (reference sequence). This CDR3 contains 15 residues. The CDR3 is CSASLSSVQTYEQYF. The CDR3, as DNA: TGCAGTGCTAGTCTTTCTAGCGTGCAGACCTACGAGCAGTACTTC.

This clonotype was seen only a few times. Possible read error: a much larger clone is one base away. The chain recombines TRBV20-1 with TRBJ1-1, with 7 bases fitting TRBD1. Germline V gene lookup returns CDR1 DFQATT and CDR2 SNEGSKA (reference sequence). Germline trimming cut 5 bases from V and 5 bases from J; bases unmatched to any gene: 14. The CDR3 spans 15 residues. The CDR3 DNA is TGCAGTGCTGGGGGCACCAGGGGGACCCGGACTGAAGCTTTCTTT. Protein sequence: CSAGGTRGTRTEAFF.

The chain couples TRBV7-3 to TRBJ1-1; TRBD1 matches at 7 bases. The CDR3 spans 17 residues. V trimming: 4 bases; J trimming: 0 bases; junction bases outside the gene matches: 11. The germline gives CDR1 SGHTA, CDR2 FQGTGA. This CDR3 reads CASSSQTNRGLNTEAFF. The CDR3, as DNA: TGTGCCAGCAGCTCCCAAACCAACAGGGGTTTGAACACTGAAGCTTTCTTT.

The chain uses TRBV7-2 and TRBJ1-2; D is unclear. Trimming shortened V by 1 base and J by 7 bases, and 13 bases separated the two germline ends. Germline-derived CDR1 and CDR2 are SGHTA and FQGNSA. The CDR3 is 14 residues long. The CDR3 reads CASSLGVRTSGYTF. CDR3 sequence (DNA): TGTGCCAGCAGCTTAGGTGTCAGGACGTCTGGCTACACCTTC.

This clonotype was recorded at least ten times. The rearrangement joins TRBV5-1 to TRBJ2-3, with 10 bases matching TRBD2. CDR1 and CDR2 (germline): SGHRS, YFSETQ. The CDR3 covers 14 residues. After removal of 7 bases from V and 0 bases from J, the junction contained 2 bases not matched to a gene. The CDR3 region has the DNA TGCGCCAGCCGGACTAGCGGAAGCACAGATACGCAGTATTTT. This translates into CASRTSGSTDTQYF.

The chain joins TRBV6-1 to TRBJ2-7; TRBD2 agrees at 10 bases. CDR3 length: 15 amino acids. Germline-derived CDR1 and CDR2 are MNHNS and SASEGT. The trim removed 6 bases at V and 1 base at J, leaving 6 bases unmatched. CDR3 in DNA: TGTGCCAGCAGGACGACTAGCGGGCGGTCCTACGAGCAGTACTTC. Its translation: CASRTTSGRSYEQYF.

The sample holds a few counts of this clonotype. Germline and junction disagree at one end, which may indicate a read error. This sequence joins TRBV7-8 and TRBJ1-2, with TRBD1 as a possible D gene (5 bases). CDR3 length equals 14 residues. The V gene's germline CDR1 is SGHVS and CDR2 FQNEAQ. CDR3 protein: CASSPGTGNYGCTF. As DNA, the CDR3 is TGTGCCAGCAGCCCAGGGACGGGAAACTATGGCTGCACCTTC.

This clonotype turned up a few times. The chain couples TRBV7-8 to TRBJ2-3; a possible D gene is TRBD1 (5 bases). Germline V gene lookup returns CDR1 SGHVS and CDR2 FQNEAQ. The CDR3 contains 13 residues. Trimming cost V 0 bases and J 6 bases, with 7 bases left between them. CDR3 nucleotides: TGTGCCAGCAGCTTAGCGAAGGGGGATACGCAGTATTTT. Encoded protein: CASSLAKGDTQYF.

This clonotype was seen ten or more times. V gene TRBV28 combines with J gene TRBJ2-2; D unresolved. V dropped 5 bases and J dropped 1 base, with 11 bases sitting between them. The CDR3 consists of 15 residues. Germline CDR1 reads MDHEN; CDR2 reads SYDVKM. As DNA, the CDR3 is TGTGCCAGCAGTCTCGGGCATGTGAACACCGGGGAGCTGTTTTTT. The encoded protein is CASSLGHVNTGELFF.

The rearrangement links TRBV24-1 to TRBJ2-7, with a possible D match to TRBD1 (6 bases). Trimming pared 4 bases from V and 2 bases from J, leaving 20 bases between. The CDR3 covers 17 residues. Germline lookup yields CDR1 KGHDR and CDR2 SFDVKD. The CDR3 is CATSDQQDSANPYEQYF. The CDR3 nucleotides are TGTGCCACCAGTGACCAACAGGACAGTGCTAATCCCTACGAGCAGTACTTC.

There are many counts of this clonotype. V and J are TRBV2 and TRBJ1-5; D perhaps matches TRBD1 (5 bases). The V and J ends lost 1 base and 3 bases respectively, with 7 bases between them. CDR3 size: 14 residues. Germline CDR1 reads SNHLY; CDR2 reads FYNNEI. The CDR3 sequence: CASSEGGNNQPQHF. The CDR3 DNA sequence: TGTGCCAGCAGTGAAGGGGGGAACAATCAGCCCCAGCATTTT.

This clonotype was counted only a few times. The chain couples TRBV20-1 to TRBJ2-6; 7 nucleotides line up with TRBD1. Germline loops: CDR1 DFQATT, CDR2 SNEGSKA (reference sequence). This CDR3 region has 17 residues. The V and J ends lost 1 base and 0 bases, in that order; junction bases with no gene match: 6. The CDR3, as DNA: TGCAGTGCTAGAGTGGCACAGGGGAACTCTGGGGCCAACGTCCTGACTTTC. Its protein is CSARVAQGNSGANVLTF.

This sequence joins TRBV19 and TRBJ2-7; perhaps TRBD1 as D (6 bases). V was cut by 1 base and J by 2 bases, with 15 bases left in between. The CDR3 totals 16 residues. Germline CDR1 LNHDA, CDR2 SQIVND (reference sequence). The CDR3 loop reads CASSIAKTGPPYEQYF. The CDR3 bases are TGTGCCAGTAGTATAGCTAAGACAGGACCCCCCTACGAGCAGTACTTC.

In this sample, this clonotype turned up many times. The CDR3 reads CASSPPRDLHYEQYF. The CDR3 bases are TGTGCCAGCAGTCCCCCTCGGGACCTTCACTACGAGCAGTACTTC. The gene calls are TRBV28 and TRBJ2-7; D possibly uses TRBD1 or TRBD2 (5 bases each). Germline V gene lookup returns CDR1 MDHEN and CDR2 SYDVKM. The CDR3 extends over 15 amino acids. Trimming took off 5 bases at V and 3 bases at J, with 17 bases between the two ends.

CDR3 amino acids: CAGRDLKNIQYF. DNA of the CDR3: TGTGCCGGCCGGGACCTAAAAAACATTCAGTACTTC. The chain joins TRBV12-3 or TRBV12-4 to TRBJ2-4, with D perhaps matching TRBD1 or TRBD2 (5 bases each). The CDR3 is 12 residues long. Trimming pared 11 bases from V and 4 bases from J, leaving 12 bases between.

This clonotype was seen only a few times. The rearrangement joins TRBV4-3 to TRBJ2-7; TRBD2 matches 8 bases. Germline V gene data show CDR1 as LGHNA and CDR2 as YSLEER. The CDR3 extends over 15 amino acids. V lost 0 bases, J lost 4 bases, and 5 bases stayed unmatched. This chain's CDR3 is CASSQDVASGYEQYF. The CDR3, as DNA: TGCGCCAGCAGCCAAGATGTCGCTAGCGGGTACGAGCAGTACTTC.

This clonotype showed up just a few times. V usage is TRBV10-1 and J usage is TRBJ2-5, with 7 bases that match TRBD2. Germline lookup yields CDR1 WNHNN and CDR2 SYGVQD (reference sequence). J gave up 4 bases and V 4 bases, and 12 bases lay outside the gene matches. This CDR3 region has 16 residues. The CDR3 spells CASSGGGVLNLETQYF. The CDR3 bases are TGCGCCAGCAGTGGTGGGGGGGTTCTGAATTTAGAGACCCAGTACTTC.

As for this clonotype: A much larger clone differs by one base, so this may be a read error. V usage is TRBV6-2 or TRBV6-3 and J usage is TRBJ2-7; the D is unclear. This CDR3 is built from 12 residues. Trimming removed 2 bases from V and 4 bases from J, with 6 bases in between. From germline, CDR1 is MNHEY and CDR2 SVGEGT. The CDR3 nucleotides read TGTGCCAGCAGTTACGGGAATTACGAGCAGTACTTC. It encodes CASSYGNYEQYF.

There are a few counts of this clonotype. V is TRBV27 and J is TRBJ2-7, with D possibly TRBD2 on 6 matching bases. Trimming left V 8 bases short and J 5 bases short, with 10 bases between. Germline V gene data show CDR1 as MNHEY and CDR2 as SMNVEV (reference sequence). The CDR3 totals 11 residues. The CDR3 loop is CASGGYNEQYF. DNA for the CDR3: TGTGCCAGCGGGGGGTACAACGAGCAGTACTTC.

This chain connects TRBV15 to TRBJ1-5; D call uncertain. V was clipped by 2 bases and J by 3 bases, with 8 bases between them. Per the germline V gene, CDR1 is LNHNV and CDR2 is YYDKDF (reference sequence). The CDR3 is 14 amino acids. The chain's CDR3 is CATSRWGNNQPQHF. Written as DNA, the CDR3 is TGTGCCACCAGCAGATGGGGTAACAATCAGCCCCAGCATTTT.

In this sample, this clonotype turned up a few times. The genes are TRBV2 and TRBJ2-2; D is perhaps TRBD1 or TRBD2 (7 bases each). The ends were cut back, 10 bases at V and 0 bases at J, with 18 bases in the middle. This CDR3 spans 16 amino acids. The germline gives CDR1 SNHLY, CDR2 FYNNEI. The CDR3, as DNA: TGTGCCACCTCAGGGGGGGGAACGGCGAACACCGGGGAGCTGTTTTTT. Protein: CATSGGGTANTGELFF.

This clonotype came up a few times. DNA of the CDR3: TGTGCCAGCACTTCTACTGAGACAGGGAAGCAGCCCCAGCATTTT. Amino acid sequence: CASTSTETGKQPQHF. V gene TRBV2 combines with J gene TRBJ1-5; 7 bases agree with TRBD1. The junction had 13 bases not matched to a gene; V was cut back by 7 bases and J by 7 bases. This CDR3 has 15 residues. Germline V gene lookup returns CDR1 SNHLY and CDR2 FYNNEI.

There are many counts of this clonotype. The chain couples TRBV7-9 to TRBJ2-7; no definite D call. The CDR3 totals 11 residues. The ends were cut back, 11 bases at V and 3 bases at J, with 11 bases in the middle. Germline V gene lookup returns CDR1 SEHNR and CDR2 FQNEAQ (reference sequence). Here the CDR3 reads CASQAHYEQYF. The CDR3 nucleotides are TGTGCCTCCCAGGCCCACTACGAGCAGTACTTC.

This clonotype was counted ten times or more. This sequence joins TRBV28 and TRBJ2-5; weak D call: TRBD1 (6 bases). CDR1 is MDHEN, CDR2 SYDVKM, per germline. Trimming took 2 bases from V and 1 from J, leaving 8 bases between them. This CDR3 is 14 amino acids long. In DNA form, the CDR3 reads TGTGCCAGCAGTTTAGGGACAACCCAAGAGACCCAGTACTTC. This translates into CASSLGTTQETQYF.

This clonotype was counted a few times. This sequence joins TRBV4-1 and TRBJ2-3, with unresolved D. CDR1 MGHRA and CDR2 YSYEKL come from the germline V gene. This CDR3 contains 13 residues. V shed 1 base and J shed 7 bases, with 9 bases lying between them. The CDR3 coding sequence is TGCGCCAGCAGCCAAGTGGTGGAGAATACGCAGTATTTT. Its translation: CASSQVVENTQYF.